The clone carrying this T cell receptor (beta chain) turned up a few times. Its antigen is still unknown. A read error may explain this, as a much larger clone is one base away. PCR was performed a second time for about 7 to 12 cycles using a sample-barcoded 5' primer and a J-beta primer mix. TCRdb re-called the 5' RACE reads through MiXCR, storing one row per CDR3 protein. The sample shows approximately 670,000 distinct CDR3 sequences, roughly 41% of them seen only once. V dropped 2 bases and J dropped 2 bases, with 11 bases sitting between them. Germline V gene sequence: CDR1 LGHDT, CDR2 YNNKEL (reference sequence). The CDR3 is 15 amino acids. The data stem from a study of blood T cells in healthy people across ages. The study, taken as a whole, reports: The study could not conclusively compare naive and antigen-experienced cells, given its unsorted PBMCs. Aged donors had fewer naive CD4+ cells and lower diversity than long-lived donors.

What was sequenced was blood. The chain carries TRBV3-1 and TRBJ2-3; tentative D call: TRBD2 (5 bases). The source is a man older than 75 in good health. The CDR3 coding sequence is TGTGCCAGCAGCCAACGACGAGCGGTCACAGATACGCAGTATTTT. Translated: CASSQRRAVTDTQYF.